These 32 T cell receptor beta chains share one sample of origin, sequenced in a study of vaccination effects on CD4 cells after COVID-19. Here immunoSEQ multiplex PCR was the method, and the copy in TCRdb shows in-frame clones only, minus some. The table lists around 60,000 clones, around 73% of them singletons, with over 0.95% in the top ten. Using viral peptide pools, the ViraFEST assay grew out antigen-specific CD4+ T cells prior to sequencing. Cells that had been cultured for approximately ten days were the source of isolated CD4+ T cells. Everyone in the study got two shots of either the BNT162b2 or mRNA-1273 vaccine. The antigens for these receptors are not known. The material sequenced was CD4+ T cells from PBMCs cultured with HCoV-229E spike peptides, taken after COVID-19 vaccination. The receptors derive from a human donor who received a COVID-19 vaccine.

V is TRBV4-2 and J is TRBJ1-1; no definite D call. The V gene's germline CDR1 is LGHNA and CDR2 YNFKEQ. The V end was cut by 0 bases, the J end by 3 bases, with 8 bases between. This CDR3 region has 14 residues. The CDR3 DNA reads as TGTGCCAGCAGCCAAGATCACGGGGACACTGAAGCTTTCTTT. Its protein product is CASSQDHGDTEAFF.

The gene calls are TRBV19 and TRBJ1-5; TRBD1 aligns across 7 bases. This CDR3 comprises 15 residues. Germline lookup yields CDR1 LNHDA and CDR2 SQIVND (reference sequence). The V segment lost 4 bases and the J segment 5 bases; nucleotides outside the gene matches: 8. CDR3 sequence reads: CASSKGNRGDQPQHF. The DNA of the CDR3 is TGTGCCAGTAGTAAAGGGAACAGGGGTGATCAGCCCCAGCATTTT.

The chain combines TRBV18 with TRBJ2-1; 8 positions match TRBD2. J gave up 10 bases and V 4 bases, and 9 bases lay outside the gene matches. The CDR3 is 14 residues long. Germline CDR1 and CDR2: KGHSH and LQKENI. Here the CDR3 DNA reads TGTGCCAGCTCACGGGGACTAGGGGAATACGAGCAGTTCTTC. The encoded protein is CASSRGLGEYEQFF. Full variable domain (missing parts from reference TRBV18 and TRBJ2-1): NAGVMQNPRHLVRRRGQEARLRCSPMKGHSHVYWYRQLPEEGLKFMVYLQKENIIDESGMPKERFSAEFPKEGPSILRIQQVVRGDSAAYFCASSRGLGEYEQFFGPGTRLTVL.

The chain links TRBV2 to TRBJ1-3; perhaps TRBD1 as D (6 bases). V gave up 8 bases and J gave up 4 bases, with 15 bases separating them. This CDR3 has 14 amino acids. Germline values: CDR1 SNHLY, CDR2 FYNNEI. As DNA, the CDR3 is TGTGCCAGCGGACAGCCGGGGGGAGGAAACACCATATATTTT. Translation: CASGQPGGGNTIYF. Drawing the rest from reference TRBV2 and TRBJ1-3, the complete variable domain is EPEVTQTPSHQVTQMGQEVILRCVPISNHLYFYWYRQILGQKVEFLVSFYNNEISEKSEIFDDQFSVERPDGSNFTLKIRSTKLEDSAMYFCASGQPGGGNTIYFGEGSWLTVV.

The V and J genes are TRBV6-5 and TRBJ2-1, with TRBD2 matching 8 bases. CDR1 is MNHEY and CDR2 is SVGAGI in the germline V gene. There are 15 residues in the CDR3. The J segment lost 9 bases and the V segment lost 7 bases, leaving 14 bases of the junction unmatched. In DNA, the CDR3 is TGTGCCAGCATAGAATACGGGAGGGCGGGAAGTGAGCAGTTCTTC. Its protein product is CASIEYGRAGSEQFF.

The V and J genes are TRBV15 and TRBJ1-2, with 8 bases lining up with TRBD1. V was pared by 0 bases and J by 8 bases, with 5 bases of the junction left unmatched. Per germline, CDR1 LNHNV and CDR2 YYDKDF (reference sequence). This CDR3 comprises 14 residues. CDR3 bases: TGTGCCACCAGCAGAGATCGTGCAGGGGGCGGCTACACCTTC. This encodes CATSRDRAGGGYTF.

The chain carries TRBV6-5 and TRBJ2-2; D is unresolved. The germline gives CDR1 MNHEY, CDR2 SVGAGI. This CDR3 contains 13 residues. V lost 7 bases and J lost 6, with 12 bases in between. Written as DNA, the CDR3 is TGTGCCAGCACATACGTGGGGTCCGGGGAGCTGTTTTTT. Its protein product is CASTYVGSGELFF.

The chain carries TRBV19 and TRBJ2-3; weak D call: TRBD2 (5 bases). Germline lookup yields CDR1 LNHDA and CDR2 SQIVND (reference sequence). V gave up 1 base and J gave up 3 bases, with 17 bases separating them. The CDR3 covers 17 residues. CDR3 loop: CASSIGLPSSGTDTQYF. In nucleotides, the CDR3 is TGTGCCAGTAGTATAGGCTTACCTAGCTCGGGTACAGATACGCAGTATTTT.

V usage is TRBV3-1 (or the pseudogene TRBV3-2) and J usage is TRBJ1-1, with 7 bases matching TRBD1. Germline CDR1 is LGHDT and CDR2 is YNNKEL (reference sequence). With V trimmed by 2 bases and J by 6 bases, 6 bases remained unmatched. The CDR3 contains 14 residues. DNA of the CDR3: TGTGCCAGCAGCCAACAAAAAGGGGGCCCTGAAGCTTTCTTT. Its protein product is CASSQQKGGPEAFF.

The chain recombines TRBV24-1 with TRBJ1-5; TRBD1 is a possible D gene (5 bases). The CDR3 contains 15 residues. Between the trimmed V and J ends, which lost 8 bases and 0 bases, there was a span of 13 bases. Germline CDR1 KGHDR, CDR2 SFDVKD. For the CDR3, the DNA is TGTGCCACCACTGGAGGGGCACCTAGCAATCAGCCCCAGCATTTT. It encodes CATTGGAPSNQPQHF.

The V gene is TRBV5-5, the J gene TRBJ2-7, with D unresolved. Trimming pared 2 bases from V and 4 bases from J, leaving 19 bases between. Germline V gene sequence: CDR1 SGHKS, CDR2 YYEKEE (reference sequence). The CDR3 extends over 16 amino acids. The CDR3 region has the DNA TGTGCCAGCAGCTTTAGTGGTTTTGGGGTGTTGTACGAGCAGTACGTC. Translation: CASSFSGFGVLYEQYV.

This chain uses TRBV18 with TRBJ2-2; 8 bases match TRBD1. This CDR3 is 17 amino acids long. Losses at the gene ends were 3 bases for V and 0 bases for J; bases not matched to a gene: 6. CDR1 and CDR2 from the germline V gene are KGHSH and LQKENI. CDR3 protein: CASSPGQGHPNTGELFF. CDR3 DNA sequence: TGTGCCAGCTCACCTGGACAGGGCCACCCGAACACCGGGGAGCTGTTTTTT.

This chain uses TRBV7-2 with TRBJ1-6, with D perhaps TRBD1 (6 bases). The CDR3 consists of 14 residues. Germline values: CDR1 SGHTA, CDR2 FQGNSA. The ends were cut back, 3 bases at V and 7 bases at J, with 10 bases in the middle. The CDR3 coding sequence is TGTGCCAGCAGCTTTGGACAGTGGAATTCACCCCTCCACTTT. This codes for CASSFGQWNSPLHF.

This chain connects TRBV6-5 to TRBJ1-5; a weak D match, TRBD1 (5 bases). Trimming pared 0 bases from V and 6 bases from J, leaving 15 bases between. Germline CDR1 MNHEY, CDR2 SVGAGI. The CDR3 is made up of 16 amino acids. The CDR3: CASSYSRSGQGQPQHF. CDR3 bases: TGTGCCAGCAGTTACTCGAGGTCAGGGCAGGGTCAGCCCCAGCATTTT.

The sample holds a few counts of this clone. This sample includes further DNA sequences coding for the same CDR3. This chain links TRBV5-1 with TRBJ2-2; D unresolved. CDR3 length: 15 residues. CDR1 is SGHRS, CDR2 YFSETQ, per germline. V dropped 1 base and J dropped 1 base, with 8 bases sitting between them. The CDR3 loop is CASSLQTLNTGELFF. DNA of the CDR3: TGCGCCAGCAGCTTGCAGACTCTGAACACCGGGGAGCTGTTTTTT.

The J gene is TRBJ2-5, the V gene TRBV10-2, with 11 bases identical to TRBD2. Trimming cost V 8 bases and J 4 bases; bases outside gene matches: 3. CDR1 and CDR2 (germline): WSHSY, SAAADI. There are 13 residues in the CDR3. This CDR3 is CASQGTSGETQYF. CDR3 in DNA: TGCGCCAGCCAGGGGACTAGCGGAGAGACCCAGTACTTC.

V and J are TRBV6-5 and TRBJ1-6, with D tentatively TRBD1 (6 bases). Trimming stripped 5 bases from V and 7 bases from J, with 9 bases between. Germline CDR1 MNHEY, CDR2 SVGAGI. This CDR3 comprises 13 residues. CDR3 amino acids: CASSRTGNSPLHF. Here the CDR3 DNA reads TGTGCCAGCAGTCGTACAGGGAATTCACCCCTCCACTTT.

This chain links TRBV2 with TRBJ2-1; 12 bases fit TRBD2. The CDR3 runs to 16 residues. V gave up 5 bases and J gave up 5 bases; unmatched junction bases: 7. Germline CDR1 and CDR2: SNHLY and FYNNEI. In DNA form, the CDR3 reads TGTGCCAGCAGTTACCAACTAGCGGGGGGAAACAATGAGCAGTTCTTC. Translation gives CASSYQLAGGNNEQFF.

Written as DNA, the CDR3 is TGTGCCAGCAGCGGTCACAGTAATATTGAAGCTTTCTTT. Translated, it gives CASSGHSNIEAFF. The gene calls are TRBV9 and TRBJ1-1, with unresolved D. Looked up from germline, CDR1 is SGDLS and CDR2 is YYNGEE. Deletions cut 3 bases from V and 7 bases from J, with 13 bases between. The CDR3 totals 13 residues.

The V gene is TRBV7-2, the J gene TRBJ1-4, with 9 bases that match TRBD1. This CDR3 is built from 15 residues. Germline V lookup: CDR1 SGHTA, CDR2 FQGNSA. J lost 4 bases, V lost 5 bases, and 5 bases had no gene match. CDR3 residues: CASSTTGGGNEKLFF. The CDR3 DNA sequence: TGTGCCAGCAGCACAACAGGGGGCGGTAATGAAAAACTGTTTTTT. The full variable domain, completed using reference TRBV7-2 and TRBJ1-4, is GAGVSQSPSNKVTEKGKDVELRCDPISGHTALYWYRQSLGQGLEFLIYFQGNSAPDKSGLPSDRFSAERTGGSVSTLTIQRTQQEDSAVYLCASSTTGGGNEKLFFGSGTQLSVL.

The chain recombines TRBV5-1 with TRBJ1-4; D unclear. CDR1 is SGHRS, CDR2 YFSETQ, per germline. Trimming cost V 4 bases and J 4 bases, with 11 bases left between them. This CDR3 is built from 14 residues. This CDR3 is CASSPQMDNEKLFF. CDR3 DNA sequence: TGCGCCAGCAGCCCCCAGATGGATAATGAAAAACTGTTTTTT.

This clone turned up a few times. The genes are TRBV27 and TRBJ1-3; 10 nucleotides align to TRBD1. The germline V gene has CDR1 MNHEY and CDR2 SMNVEV (reference sequence). V lost 8 bases to trimming and J lost 0 bases; unmatched junction nucleotides: 7. The CDR3 runs to 16 residues. The CDR3 nucleotides read TGTGCCAGCGGCCGGGACAGGGGCAGCTCTGGAAACACCATATATTTT. Amino acids: CASGRDRGSSGNTIYF.

The genes are TRBV19 and TRBJ2-1; the D gene is possibly TRBD2 (5 bases). Germline V gene lookup returns CDR1 LNHDA and CDR2 SQIVND (reference sequence). Deletions cut 6 bases from V and 5 bases from J, with 17 bases between. The CDR3 is 15 amino acids. The CDR3 sequence is CASSPTRTDDNEQFF. The CDR3 coding sequence is TGTGCCAGTAGCCCTACCAGGACTGACGACAATGAGCAGTTCTTC.

The chain employs TRBV7-2 and TRBJ2-2; D gene unclear. This CDR3 contains 14 residues. V lost 3 bases and J 2 bases, leaving 7 bases between the germline ends. CDR1 SGHTA and CDR2 FQGNSA come from the germline V gene. DNA of the CDR3: TGTGCCAGCAGCTTCCAGAAAAACACCGGGGAGCTGTTTTTT. It encodes CASSFQKNTGELFF.

The chain uses TRBV5-8 and TRBJ1-3, with D possibly being TRBD1 (5 bases). Trimming removed 2 bases at V and 0 bases at J, with 9 bases between. Germline V gene lookup returns CDR1 SGHTS and CDR2 YDEGEE. The CDR3 is made up of 15 amino acids. CDR3 DNA sequence: TGTGCCAGCAGCTTCAGGGTCTCCTCTGGAAACACCATATATTTT. It is translated as CASSFRVSSGNTIYF. The full variable domain, rest sourced from reference TRBV5-8 and TRBJ1-3, is EAGVTQSPTHLIKTRGQQATLRCSPISGHTSVYWYQQALGLGLQFLLWYDEGEERNRGNFPPRFSGRQFPNYSSELNVNALELEDSALYLCASSFRVSSGNTIYFGEGSWLTVV.

The rearrangement links TRBV2 to TRBJ2-2; D call uncertain. V lost 8 bases and J 2 bases, leaving 12 bases between the germline ends. Germline CDR1 is SNHLY and CDR2 is FYNNEI. There are 14 residues in the CDR3. The chain's CDR3 is CASQLLANTGELFF. As DNA, the CDR3 is TGTGCCAGCCAACTACTGGCAAACACCGGGGAGCTGTTTTTT.

The chain combines TRBV6-5 with TRBJ1-2; D is unresolved. There are 13 residues in the CDR3. V lost 6 bases and J lost 3, with 11 bases in between. Germline V gene lookup returns CDR1 MNHEY and CDR2 SVGAGI. The CDR3 reads CASRSDGYYGYTF. CDR3 DNA: TGTGCCAGCAGATCGGACGGATACTATGGCTACACCTTC.

Worth noting for this clone: At one of its ends the junction is not consistent with the germline gene, which may arise from a read error. This chain connects TRBV5-1 to TRBJ2-1; the D call may be TRBD1 or TRBD2 (5 bases each). CDR3 length: 13 amino acids. The V gene's germline CDR1 is SGHRS and CDR2 YFSETQ. Here the CDR3 DNA reads TGCGCCAGCAGCTTCGAGGGGAACAAAGAGCAGTTCTTC. Its protein is CASSFEGNKEQFF.

The genes are TRBV7-2 and TRBJ2-3, with 9 nucleotides matching TRBD1. The CDR3 contains 17 residues. Trimming cost V 0 bases and J 0 bases; bases outside gene matches: 4. Germline V CDR1 and CDR2: SGHTA, FQGNSA. The CDR3 DNA reads TGTGCCAGCAGCTTAGCGGGACAGGGCCGGAGCACAGATACGCAGTATTTT. It is translated as CASSLAGQGRSTDTQYF.

This clone was picked up one time. CDR3 sequence: CASSERAKTYEQYV. CDR3 DNA sequence: TGTGCCAGCAGTGAAAGGGCGAAAACCTACGAGCAGTACGTC. This chain links TRBV6-1 with TRBJ2-7; no clear D gene. This CDR3 has 14 amino acids. Trimming shortened V by 2 bases and J by 2 bases, and 10 bases separated the two germline ends. Germline loops: CDR1 MNHNS, CDR2 SASEGT.

The gene calls are TRBV18 and TRBJ2-1; D ambiguous. CDR3 length: 14 residues. From germline, CDR1 is KGHSH and CDR2 LQKENI. V was shortened by 1 base and J by 8 bases, with 12 bases between the two germline ends. CDR3 nucleotide sequence: TGTGCCAGCTCACCACAGCATCTCCGCGATGAGCAGTTCTTC. This translates into CASSPQHLRDEQFF.

V usage is TRBV19 and J usage is TRBJ2-2; D is ambiguous. The CDR3 covers 17 residues. Germline V lookup: CDR1 LNHDA, CDR2 SQIVND (reference sequence). The V gene lost 7 bases and the J gene lost 1 base, with 19 bases spanning the gap. CDR3 in amino acids: CASTSPLRGENTGELFF. The CDR3 DNA reads as TGTGCCAGTACCTCCCCCTTGCGAGGTGAGAACACCGGGGAGCTGTTTTTT.